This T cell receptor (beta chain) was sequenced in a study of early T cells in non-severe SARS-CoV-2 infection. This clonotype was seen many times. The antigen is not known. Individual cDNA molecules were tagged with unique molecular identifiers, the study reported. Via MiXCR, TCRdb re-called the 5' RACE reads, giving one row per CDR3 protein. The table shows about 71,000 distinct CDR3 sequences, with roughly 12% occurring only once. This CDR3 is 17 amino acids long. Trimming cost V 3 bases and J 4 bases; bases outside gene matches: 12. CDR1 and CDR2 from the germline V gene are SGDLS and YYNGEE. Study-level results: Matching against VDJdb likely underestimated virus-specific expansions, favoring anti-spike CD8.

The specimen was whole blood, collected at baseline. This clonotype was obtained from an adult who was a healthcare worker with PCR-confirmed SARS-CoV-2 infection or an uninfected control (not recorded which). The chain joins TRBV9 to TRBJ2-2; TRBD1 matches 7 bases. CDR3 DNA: TGTGCCAGCAGCGGACAGGGTTATCTGGAACGCACCGGGGAGCTGTTTTTT. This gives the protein CASSGQGYLERTGELFF.